This TCR beta chain was documented in a study of spatial heterogeneity in lung cancer. Study-level information: Matched bulk RNA-seq yielded a T cell transcriptional module score. Counts of TCR transcripts in tumor regions correlated strongly with that score.

Time point in this sample: sample taken at primary tumor resection. Whole RNA from tumor, nontumor lung or frozen PBMC was sequenced unsorted. J gave up 0 bases and V 7 bases, and 1 base lay outside the gene matches. The CDR3 has 14 residues. Germline V gene sequence: CDR1 SGHRS, CDR2 YFSETQ. This clonotype is categorized as medium-sized. The antigen remains undetermined. Each TCR cDNA molecule bore a unique molecular identifier. TCRdb re-analysed the 5' RACE reads in MiXCR, keeping a single row per CDR3 protein. The sample yields just under 1,500 distinct CDR3 sequences, roughly 8.2% seen once. Overall study findings and caveats: Expanded intratumoral alpha and beta TCR counts tracked tumor mutation counts. Coverage was estimated at roughly 7.2% of tumor T cells for alpha chains and about 13% for beta chains.

This clonotype originated in a male donor with early-stage non-small cell lung cancer. The sequences come from lung tumor tissue, collected at surgery. The gene calls are TRBV5-1 and TRBJ2-6, with 7 bases matching TRBD1. CDR3 nucleotide sequence: TGCGCCAGCGGGGACAGCTCTGGGGCCAACGTCCTGACTTTC. This gives the protein CASGDSSGANVLTF.